The rows below give T cell receptor beta chains drawn from one sample of a study of identical twins. Each CDR3 protein is one row after TCRdb ran MiXCR on the 5' RACE reads. In the table there are approximately 670,000 distinct CDR3 sequences, 6.1% of which are singletons. The sequencing sample was made of naive T cells sorted from blood. The receptors originated from a man younger than 35 in good health. Both conserved end residues are part of each CDR3. D genes are given only for firm matches. Size is stated for part of the rows, as once, few or many counts, or as a class when the clone is expanded.

d_call: .
j_call: TRBJ1-2
v_call: TRBV5-1
clone_size: .
cdr3_nt: TGCGCCAGCAGCATGGCGGGCAGGGGAGAAGGCTACACCTTC
cdr3_aa: CASSMAGRGEGYTF

d_call: TRBD2
j_call: TRBJ2-7
v_call: TRBV5-1
clone_size: .
cdr3_nt: TGCGCCAGCAGCTTGGCGCGTACTAGCGGGAGTATCCACGAGCAGTACTTC
cdr3_aa: CASSLARTSGSIHEQYF

d_call: TRBD2
j_call: TRBJ2-4
v_call: TRBV11-2
clone_size: many
cdr3_nt: TGTGCCAGCAGGAAGCGTATCGGGACAGATCTAGCGGGAGTTACCATTCAGTACTTC
cdr3_aa: CASRKRIGTDLAGVTIQYF

d_call: .
j_call: TRBJ2-3
v_call: TRBV5-1
clone_size: many
cdr3_nt: TGCGCCAGCAGGTTAACCGGGATTGGGAAGGAGATTGATACGCAGTATTTT
cdr3_aa: CASRLTGIGKEIDTQYF

d_call: TRBD1
j_call: TRBJ2-1
v_call: TRBV2
clone_size: .
cdr3_nt: TGTGCCAGCAGTGGACAGGGGCGTCACAATGAGCAGTTCTTC
cdr3_aa: CASSGQGRHNEQFF

d_call: .
j_call: TRBJ1-2
v_call: TRBV12-3/TRBV12-4
clone_size: many
cdr3_nt: TGTGCCAGCAGTTTTGACAGCTATGGCTACACCTTC
cdr3_aa: CASSFDSYGYTF

d_call: .
j_call: TRBJ2-5
v_call: TRBV5-1
clone_size: .
cdr3_nt: TGCGCCAGCAGCTCGGACTCTCACTGGGTGGGCCAAGAGACCCAGTACTTC
cdr3_aa: CASSSDSHWVGQETQYF

d_call: TRBD2
j_call: TRBJ2-1
v_call: TRBV7-3
clone_size: .
cdr3_nt: TGTGCCAGCAGCTTAAATAGCGGGAGGGCCGTGGAGCAGTTCTTC
cdr3_aa: CASSLNSGRAVEQFF

d_call: .
j_call: TRBJ2-3
v_call: TRBV24-1
clone_size: few
cdr3_nt: TGTGCCACCAGTGCCCGGAGGACAGATACGCAGTATTTT
cdr3_aa: CATSARRTDTQYF

d_call: .
j_call: TRBJ2-3
v_call: TRBV21-1
clone_size: many
cdr3_nt: TGTGCCAGCAGCAAATTTACAGATACGCAGTATTTT
cdr3_aa: CASSKFTDTQYF

d_call: .
j_call: TRBJ1-5
v_call: TRBV20-1
clone_size: .
cdr3_nt: TGCAGTGCCACCCGACAAGGCAATCAGCCCCAGCATTTT
cdr3_aa: CSATRQGNQPQHF

d_call: .
j_call: TRBJ2-1
v_call: TRBV6-1
clone_size: many
cdr3_nt: TGTGCCAGCAGTGAAGAACCGGGAAATGAGCAGTTCTTC
cdr3_aa: CASSEEPGNEQFF

d_call: .
j_call: TRBJ2-3
v_call: TRBV16
clone_size: many
cdr3_nt: TGTGCCAGCAGCCTGACACCGTCCACAGATACGCAGTATTTT
cdr3_aa: CASSLTPSTDTQYF

d_call: TRBD1
j_call: TRBJ2-1
v_call: TRBV27
clone_size: .
cdr3_nt: TGTGCCAGCGGCGACAGGGGTGGGTACAATGAGCAGTTCTTC
cdr3_aa: CASGDRGGYNEQFF

d_call: .
j_call: TRBJ1-1
v_call: TRBV10-3
clone_size: many
cdr3_nt: TGTGCCATCAGGGAAATGAACACTGAAGCTTTCTTT
cdr3_aa: CAIREMNTEAFF

d_call: .
j_call: TRBJ2-3
v_call: TRBV7-2
clone_size: many
cdr3_nt: TGTGCCAGCAGTAAAGGGGGAAGAGATACGCAGTATTTT
cdr3_aa: CASSKGGRDTQYF

d_call: .
j_call: TRBJ2-7
v_call: TRBV27
clone_size: few
cdr3_nt: TGTGCCAGCAGTTTATTTGGGTCCGGGGCCTACGAGCAGTACTTC
cdr3_aa: CASSLFGSGAYEQYF

d_call: .
j_call: TRBJ2-2
v_call: TRBV29-1
clone_size: many
cdr3_nt: TGCAGCGTTGAGTGGGGTCCCTCGGGCACCGGGGAGCTGTTTTTT
cdr3_aa: CSVEWGPSGTGELFF

d_call: TRBD1
j_call: TRBJ2-3
v_call: TRBV9
clone_size: many
cdr3_nt: TGTGCCAGCAGCGTGGGACAGGGGCTAGTTGGCACAGATACGCAGTATTTT
cdr3_aa: CASSVGQGLVGTDTQYF

d_call: TRBD2
j_call: TRBJ2-1
v_call: TRBV28
clone_size: few
cdr3_nt: TGTGCCAGCAGTATTAGCGGGAGCCAGAAGTACAATGAGCAGTTCTTC
cdr3_aa: CASSISGSQKYNEQFF

d_call: .
j_call: TRBJ1-3
v_call: TRBV30
clone_size: .
cdr3_nt: TGTGCCTGGAGACAGGACATCTCTGGAAACACCATATATTTT
cdr3_aa: CAWRQDISGNTIYF

d_call: .
j_call: TRBJ2-7
v_call: TRBV29-1
clone_size: few
cdr3_nt: TGCAGCGTTGTACGGGGAAGTAACTCCTTAGAAAGGCAGTACTTC
cdr3_aa: CSVVRGSNSLERQYF

d_call: TRBD2
j_call: TRBJ2-5
v_call: TRBV29-1
clone_size: .
cdr3_nt: TGCAGCGTTGAGGAGGGACTAGCTGTAGGGACCCAGTACTTC
cdr3_aa: CSVEEGLAVGTQYF

d_call: .
j_call: TRBJ2-2
v_call: TRBV18
clone_size: few
cdr3_nt: TGTGCCAGCTCACCAATTCAGGGGAACACCGGGGAGCTGTTTTTT
cdr3_aa: CASSPIQGNTGELFF

d_call: TRBD2
j_call: TRBJ2-1
v_call: TRBV11-2
clone_size: many
cdr3_nt: TGTGCCAGCAGCTCCATAAGCGGGAGAACCTACAATGAGCAGTTCTTC
cdr3_aa: CASSSISGRTYNEQFF

d_call: .
j_call: TRBJ1-5
v_call: TRBV27
clone_size: many
cdr3_nt: TGTGCCAGCAGTCCCCCCGCCCGTCAGCCCCAGCATTTT
cdr3_aa: CASSPPARQPQHF

d_call: .
j_call: TRBJ2-2
v_call: TRBV7-2
clone_size: few
cdr3_nt: TGTGCCAGCAACTACGACACCGGGGAGCTGTTTTTT
cdr3_aa: CASNYDTGELFF

d_call: TRBD2
j_call: TRBJ2-1
v_call: TRBV6-1
clone_size: .
cdr3_nt: TGTGCCAGCACTGAGACCGTAGCGGGAGGGCCAAGGAATGAGCAGTTCTTC
cdr3_aa: CASTETVAGGPRNEQFF

d_call: TRBD2
j_call: TRBJ2-3
v_call: TRBV7-9
clone_size: .
cdr3_nt: TGTGCCAGCAGCTTAGCACCGGGACTAGCGGGAGATACGCAGTATTTT
cdr3_aa: CASSLAPGLAGDTQYF

d_call: .
j_call: TRBJ2-3
v_call: TRBV20-1
clone_size: .
cdr3_nt: TGCAGTGCTAGAGGTAGCTGGGATACGCAGTATTTT
cdr3_aa: CSARGSWDTQYF

d_call: TRBD1
j_call: TRBJ2-2
v_call: TRBV5-1
clone_size: many
cdr3_nt: TGCGCCAGCAGCTTCTGGACAGGTACAAAAGTGGACACCGGGGAGCTGTTTTTT
cdr3_aa: CASSFWTGTKVDTGELFF

d_call: TRBD1
j_call: TRBJ1-3
v_call: TRBV7-8
clone_size: .
cdr3_nt: TGTGCCAGCAGCCCTAATACAGGGGGCTCTGGAAACACCATATATTTT
cdr3_aa: CASSPNTGGSGNTIYF

d_call: .
j_call: TRBJ2-6
v_call: TRBV11-2
clone_size: .
cdr3_nt: TGTGCCAGCAGCTTAGTGGGTGGTGGGGGCCTTTTCTCTGGGGCCAACGTCCTGACTTTC
cdr3_aa: CASSLVGGGGLFSGANVLTF

d_call: .
j_call: TRBJ2-7
v_call: TRBV10-3
clone_size: many
cdr3_nt: TGTGCCATCAGTGAGTCTGGAGAGTCCTACGAGCAGTACTTC
cdr3_aa: CAISESGESYEQYF

d_call: .
j_call: TRBJ2-1
v_call: TRBV20-1
clone_size: .
cdr3_nt: TGCAGTGCTAGCTACAGGCAGTCCTACAATGAGCAGTTCTTC
cdr3_aa: CSASYRQSYNEQFF